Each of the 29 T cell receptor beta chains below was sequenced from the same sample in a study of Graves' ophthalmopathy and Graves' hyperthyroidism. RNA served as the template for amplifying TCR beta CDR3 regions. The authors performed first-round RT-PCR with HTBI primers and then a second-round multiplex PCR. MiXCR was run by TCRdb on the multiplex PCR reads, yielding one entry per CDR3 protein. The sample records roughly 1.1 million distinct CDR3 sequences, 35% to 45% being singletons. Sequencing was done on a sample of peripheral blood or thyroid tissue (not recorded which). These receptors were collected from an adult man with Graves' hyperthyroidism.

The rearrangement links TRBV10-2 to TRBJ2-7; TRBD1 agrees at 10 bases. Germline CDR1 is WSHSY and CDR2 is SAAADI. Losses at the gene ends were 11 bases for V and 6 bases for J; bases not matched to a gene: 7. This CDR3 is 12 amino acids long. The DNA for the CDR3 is TGCGCCGGAGGGACAGGGGTAGGCGAGCAGTACTTC. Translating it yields CAGGTGVGEQYF.

In DNA form, the CDR3 reads TGTGCCAGCGGCCCTAGAGGCATCGGATTCTGGGGTTATGGGGCCAACGTCCTGACTTTC. Protein sequence: CASGPRGIGFWGYGANVLTF. V is TRBV7-9 and J is TRBJ2-6; D is uncertain. The ends were cut back, 8 bases at V and 3 bases at J, with 29 bases in the middle. Germline CDR1 and CDR2: SEHNR and FQNEAQ (reference sequence). This CDR3 has 20 residues.

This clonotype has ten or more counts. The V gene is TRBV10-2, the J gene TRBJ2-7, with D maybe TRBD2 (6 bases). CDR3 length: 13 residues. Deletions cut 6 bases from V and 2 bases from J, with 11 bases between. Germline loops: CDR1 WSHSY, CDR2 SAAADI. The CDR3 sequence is CASSGEVAYEQYF. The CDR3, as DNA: TGCGCCAGCAGCGGGGAGGTCGCCTACGAGCAGTACTTC.

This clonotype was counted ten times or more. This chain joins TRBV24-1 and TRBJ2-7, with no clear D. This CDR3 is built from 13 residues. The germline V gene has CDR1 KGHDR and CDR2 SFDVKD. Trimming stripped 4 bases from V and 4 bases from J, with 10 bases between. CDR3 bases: TGTGCCACCAGTGACCTCGGAAGTTACGAGCAGTACTTC. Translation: CATSDLGSYEQYF.

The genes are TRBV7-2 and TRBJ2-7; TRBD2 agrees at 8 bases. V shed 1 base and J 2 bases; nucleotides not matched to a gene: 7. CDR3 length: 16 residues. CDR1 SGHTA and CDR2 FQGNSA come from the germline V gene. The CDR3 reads CASSLGGLAGPYEQYF. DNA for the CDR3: TGTGCCAGCAGCTTAGGTGGGTTAGCGGGGCCCTACGAGCAGTACTTC.

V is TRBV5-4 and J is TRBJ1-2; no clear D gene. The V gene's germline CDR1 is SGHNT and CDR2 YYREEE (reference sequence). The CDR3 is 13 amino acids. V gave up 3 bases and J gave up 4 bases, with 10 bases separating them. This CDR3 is CASSSGPTYGYTF. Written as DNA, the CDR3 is TGTGCCAGCAGCTCCGGACCGACCTATGGCTACACCTTC.

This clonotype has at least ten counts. The CDR3 region is CASSLEGLASQETQYF. CDR3 nucleotides: TGTGCCAGCAGCTTAGAGGGACTAGCGAGCCAAGAGACCCAGTACTTC. This chain connects TRBV7-9 to TRBJ2-5; 10 nucleotides align to TRBD2. Per the germline V gene, CDR1 is SEHNR and CDR2 is FQNEAQ (reference sequence). V trimming: 1 base; J trimming: 1 base; junction bases outside the gene matches: 3. This CDR3 contains 16 residues.

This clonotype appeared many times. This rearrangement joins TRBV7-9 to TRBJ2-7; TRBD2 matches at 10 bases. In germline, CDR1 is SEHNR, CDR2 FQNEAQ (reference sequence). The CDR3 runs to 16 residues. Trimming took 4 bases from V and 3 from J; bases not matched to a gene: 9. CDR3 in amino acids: CASSYASGSSFYEQYF. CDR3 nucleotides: TGTGCCAGCAGCTACGCTAGCGGGAGTAGTTTCTACGAGCAGTACTTC.

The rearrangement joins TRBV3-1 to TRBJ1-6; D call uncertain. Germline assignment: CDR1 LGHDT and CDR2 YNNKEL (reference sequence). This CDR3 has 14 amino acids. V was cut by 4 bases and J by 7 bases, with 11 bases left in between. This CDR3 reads CASSLSSLNSPLHF. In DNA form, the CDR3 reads TGTGCCAGCAGCCTATCCTCCCTAAATTCACCCCTCCACTTT.

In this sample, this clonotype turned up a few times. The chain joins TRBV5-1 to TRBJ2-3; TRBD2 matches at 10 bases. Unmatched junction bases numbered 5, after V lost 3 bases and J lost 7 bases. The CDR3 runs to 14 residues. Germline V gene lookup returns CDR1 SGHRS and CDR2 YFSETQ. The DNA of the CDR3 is TGCGCCAGCAGCTACGCTAGCGGGAGTTATACGCAGTATTTT. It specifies CASSYASGSYTQYF.

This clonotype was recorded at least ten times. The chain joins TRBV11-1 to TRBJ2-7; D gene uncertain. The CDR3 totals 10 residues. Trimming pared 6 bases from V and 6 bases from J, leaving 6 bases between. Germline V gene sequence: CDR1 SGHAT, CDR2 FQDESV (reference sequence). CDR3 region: CASRPAEQYF. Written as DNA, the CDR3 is TGTGCCAGCAGACCAGCCGAGCAGTACTTC.

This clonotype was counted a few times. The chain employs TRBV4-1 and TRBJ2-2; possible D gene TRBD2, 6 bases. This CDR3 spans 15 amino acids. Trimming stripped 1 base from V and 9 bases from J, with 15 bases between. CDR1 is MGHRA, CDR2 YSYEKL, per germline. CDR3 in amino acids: CASSQVTRPHRELFF. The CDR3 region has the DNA TGCGCCAGCAGCCAAGTGACTAGACCCCACCGGGAGCTGTTTTTT.

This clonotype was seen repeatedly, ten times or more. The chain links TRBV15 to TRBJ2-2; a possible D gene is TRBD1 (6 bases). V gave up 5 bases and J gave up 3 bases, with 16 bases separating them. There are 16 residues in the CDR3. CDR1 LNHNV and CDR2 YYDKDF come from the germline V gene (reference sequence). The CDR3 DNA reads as TGTGCCACCAGCCACTCAGGGGCTAAGGACACCGGGGAGCTGTTTTTT. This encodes CATSHSGAKDTGELFF.

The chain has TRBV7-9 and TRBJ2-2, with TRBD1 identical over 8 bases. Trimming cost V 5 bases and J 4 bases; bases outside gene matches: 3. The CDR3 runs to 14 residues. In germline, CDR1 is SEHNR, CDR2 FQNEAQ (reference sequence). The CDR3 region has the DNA TGTGCCAGCAGCGACAGGGGCCCCACCGGGGAGCTGTTTTTT. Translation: CASSDRGPTGELFF.

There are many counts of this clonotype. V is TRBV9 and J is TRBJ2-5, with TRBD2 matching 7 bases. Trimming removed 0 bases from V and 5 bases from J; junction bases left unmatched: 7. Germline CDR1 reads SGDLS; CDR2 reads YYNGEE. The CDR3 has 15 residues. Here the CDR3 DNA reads TGTGCCAGCAGCGTAGTGTCCGCGGGGGTGGAGACCCAGTACTTC. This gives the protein CASSVVSAGVETQYF.

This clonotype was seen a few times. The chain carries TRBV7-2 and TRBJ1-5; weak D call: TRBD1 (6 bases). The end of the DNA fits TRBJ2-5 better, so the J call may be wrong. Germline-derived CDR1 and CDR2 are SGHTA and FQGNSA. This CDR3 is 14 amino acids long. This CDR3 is CASSLKQGNQPQYF. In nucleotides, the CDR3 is TGTGCCAGCAGCCTCAAACAGGGCAATCAGCCCCAGTACTTC.

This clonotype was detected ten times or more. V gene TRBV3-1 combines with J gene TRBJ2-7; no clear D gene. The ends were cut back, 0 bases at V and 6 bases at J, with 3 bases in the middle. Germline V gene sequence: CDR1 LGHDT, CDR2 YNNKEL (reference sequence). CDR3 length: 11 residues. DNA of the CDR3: TGTGCCAGCAGCCAAGAATTCGAGCAGTACTTC. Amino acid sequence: CASSQEFEQYF.

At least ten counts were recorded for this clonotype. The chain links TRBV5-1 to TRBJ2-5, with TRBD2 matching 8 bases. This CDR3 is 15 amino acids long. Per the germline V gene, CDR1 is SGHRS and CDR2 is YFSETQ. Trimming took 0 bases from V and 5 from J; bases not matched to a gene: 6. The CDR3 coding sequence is TGCGCCAGCAGCTTGGGAGGACTAGCAGACGAGACCCAGTACTTC. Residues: CASSLGGLADETQYF.

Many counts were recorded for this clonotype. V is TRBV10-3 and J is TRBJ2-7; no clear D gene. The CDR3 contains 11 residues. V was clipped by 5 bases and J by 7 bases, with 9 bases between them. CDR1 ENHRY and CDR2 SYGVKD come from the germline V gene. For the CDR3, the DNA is TGTGCCATCAGTCAAATTGGGGAGCAGTACTTC. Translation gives CAISQIGEQYF.

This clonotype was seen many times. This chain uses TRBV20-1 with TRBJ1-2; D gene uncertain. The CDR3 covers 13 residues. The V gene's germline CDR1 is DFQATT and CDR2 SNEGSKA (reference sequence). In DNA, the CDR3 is TGCAGCGCCGATGGGCGGGCCAGCTATGGCTACACCTTC. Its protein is CSADGRASYGYTF.

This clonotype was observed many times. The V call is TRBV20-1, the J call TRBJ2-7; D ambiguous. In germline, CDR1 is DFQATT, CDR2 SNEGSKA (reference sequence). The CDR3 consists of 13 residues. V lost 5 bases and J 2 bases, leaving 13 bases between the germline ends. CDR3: CSALEVAAYEQYF. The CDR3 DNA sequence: TGCAGTGCTCTTGAGGTGGCAGCCTACGAGCAGTACTTC.

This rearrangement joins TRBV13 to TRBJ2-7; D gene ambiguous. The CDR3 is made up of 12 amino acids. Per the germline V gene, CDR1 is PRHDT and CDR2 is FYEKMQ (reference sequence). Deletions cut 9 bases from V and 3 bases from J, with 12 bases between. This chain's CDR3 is CASGINSYEQYF. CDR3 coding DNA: TGTGCCAGTGGGATAAATAGCTACGAGCAGTACTTC.

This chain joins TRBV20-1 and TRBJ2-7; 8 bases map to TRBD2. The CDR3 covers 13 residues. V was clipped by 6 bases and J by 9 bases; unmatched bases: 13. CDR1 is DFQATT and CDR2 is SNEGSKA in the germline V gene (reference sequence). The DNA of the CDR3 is TGCAGTGCCACCGGGACTAGGGTCTCGGGGCAGTACTTC. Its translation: CSATGTRVSGQYF.

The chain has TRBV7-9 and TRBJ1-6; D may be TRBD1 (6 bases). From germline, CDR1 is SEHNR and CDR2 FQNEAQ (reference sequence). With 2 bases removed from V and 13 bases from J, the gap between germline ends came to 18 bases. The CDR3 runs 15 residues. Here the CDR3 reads CASSLSAGENQPLHF. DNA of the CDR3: TGTGCCAGCAGCTTATCAGCAGGGGAGAATCAGCCCCTCCACTTT.

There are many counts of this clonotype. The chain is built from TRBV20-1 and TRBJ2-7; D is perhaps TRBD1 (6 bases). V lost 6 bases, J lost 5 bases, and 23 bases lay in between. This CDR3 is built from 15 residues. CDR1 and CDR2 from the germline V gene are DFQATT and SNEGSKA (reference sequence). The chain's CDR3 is CSAANLGRRGDEQYF. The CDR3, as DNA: TGCAGTGCCGCAAATTTGGGGCGCAGGGGAGACGAGCAGTACTTC.

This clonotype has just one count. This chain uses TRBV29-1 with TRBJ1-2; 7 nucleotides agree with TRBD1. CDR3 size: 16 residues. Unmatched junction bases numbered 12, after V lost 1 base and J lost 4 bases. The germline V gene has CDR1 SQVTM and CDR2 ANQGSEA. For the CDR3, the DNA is TGCAGCGTTGAAGGACTATCAGGGGGTGAGGGCTATGGCTACACCTTC. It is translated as CSVEGLSGGEGYGYTF.

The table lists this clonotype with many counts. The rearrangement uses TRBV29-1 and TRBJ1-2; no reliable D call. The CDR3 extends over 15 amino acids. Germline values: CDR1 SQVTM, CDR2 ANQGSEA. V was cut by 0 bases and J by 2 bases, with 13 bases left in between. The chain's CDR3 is CSVEDLEWPNYGYTF. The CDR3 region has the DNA TGCAGCGTTGAAGATCTTGAATGGCCCAACTATGGCTACACCTTC.

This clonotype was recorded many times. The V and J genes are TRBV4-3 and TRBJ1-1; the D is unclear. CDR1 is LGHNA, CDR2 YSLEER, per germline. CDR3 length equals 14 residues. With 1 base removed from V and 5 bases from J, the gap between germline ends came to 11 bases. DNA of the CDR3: TGCGCCAGCAGCCAAGGGTTTGGCAGTACTGAAGCTTTCTTT. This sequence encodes CASSQGFGSTEAFF.

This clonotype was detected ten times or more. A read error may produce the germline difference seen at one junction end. CDR3 sequence (DNA): TGTGCCAGCAGCTCGACCGGTAACACTGAAGCTTTCTTT. This encodes CASSSTGNTEAFF. The V call is TRBV5-1, the J call TRBJ1-1; D uncertain. Germline V gene lookup returns CDR1 SGHRS and CDR2 YFSETQ. CDR3 size: 13 residues. Combining the CDR3 with reference TRBV5-1 and TRBJ1-1 gives the whole variable domain KAGVTQTPRYLIKTRGQQVTLSCSPISGHRSVSWYQQTPGQGLQFLFEYFSETQRNKGNFPGRFSGRQFSNSRSEMNVSTLELGDSALYLCASSSTGNTEAFFGQGTRLTVV.